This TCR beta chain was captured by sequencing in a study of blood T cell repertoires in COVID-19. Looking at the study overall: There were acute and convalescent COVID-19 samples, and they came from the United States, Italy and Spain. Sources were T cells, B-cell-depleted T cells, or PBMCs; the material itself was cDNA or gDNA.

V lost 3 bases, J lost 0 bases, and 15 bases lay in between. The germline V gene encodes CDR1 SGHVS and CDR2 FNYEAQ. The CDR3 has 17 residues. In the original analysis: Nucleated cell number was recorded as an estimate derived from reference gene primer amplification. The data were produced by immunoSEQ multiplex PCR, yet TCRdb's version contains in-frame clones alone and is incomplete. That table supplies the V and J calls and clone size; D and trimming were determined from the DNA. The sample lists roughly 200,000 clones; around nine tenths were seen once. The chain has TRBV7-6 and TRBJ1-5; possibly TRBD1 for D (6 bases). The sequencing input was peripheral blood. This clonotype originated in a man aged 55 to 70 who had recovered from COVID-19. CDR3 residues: CASSFEPGQISNQPQHF. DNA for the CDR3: TGTGCCAGCAGCTTCGAACCGGGACAAATTAGCAATCAGCCCCAGCATTTT.